Listed below are T cell receptor beta chains from one sample, sequenced in a study of regulatory T cells in long-lasting Graves disease. TCRdb itself ran the multiplex PCR reads through MiXCR, one entry per CDR3 protein. The sample contains approximately 350,000 distinct CDR3 sequences, approximately 10% of which appear only once. The same specimen was also included in a second study, on T cells in Graves' hyperthyroidism and ophthalmopathy.

The sequencing here drew on peripheral blood mononuclear cells (PBMCs), taken at new diagnosis, from a patient treated with antithyroid drugs. These receptors were obtained from a woman younger than 35 with Graves disease. Both conserved end residues are part of each CDR3. The D gene is left open where the match is weak. Clone size is given for some rows only: seen once, a few or many times, or a class if the clone is expanded.

j_call	d_call	clone_size	v_call	cdr3_nt	cdr3_aa
TRBJ1-1	NA	many	TRBV27	TGTGCCAGCAGTTGGGGGCCGGGGATCCAGAACACTGAAGCTTTCTTT	CASSWGPGIQNTEAFF
TRBJ1-2	NA	NA	TRBV19	TGTGCCAGTAGTCCGGGACGGTTTTCCTTCGGCTACACCTTC	CASSPGRFSFGYTF
TRBJ2-1	TRBD2	many	TRBV5-1	TGCGCCAGCAGCTTGGTTCCGGTAGGGCTAGCGGGCTCCTACAATGAGCAGTTCTTC	CASSLVPVGLAGSYNEQFF
TRBJ2-7	NA	many	TRBV16	TGTGCCAGCAGCCCGCGGCCCTCCTACGAGCAGTACTTC	CASSPRPSYEQYF
TRBJ2-3	NA	many	TRBV11-2	TGTGCCAGCAGCGCCGGGACTCAACCCACAGATACGCAGTATTTT	CASSAGTQPTDTQYF
TRBJ1-2	NA	many	TRBV11-1	TGTGCCAGCAGCTTAGCCCATACTAACTATGGCTACACCTTC	CASSLAHTNYGYTF
TRBJ2-5	TRBD1	NA	TRBV9	TGTGCCAGCAGCGTGCCCTCCGGGACAGGGGGAGGGCGAGGAGAGACCCAGTACTTC	CASSVPSGTGGGRGETQYF
TRBJ2-5	TRBD1	many	TRBV11-2	TGTGCCAGCAGCACCTCCGGGACAGGGTTGGAGACCCAGTACTTC	CASSTSGTGLETQYF
TRBJ1-4	NA	NA	TRBV15	TGTGCCACCAGCGGGCGAGGACAGCTTAGTGAAAAACTGTTTTTT	CATSGRGQLSEKLFF
TRBJ2-5	NA	few	TRBV25-1	TGTGCCACCGAGGGCGGGAACCAAGAGACCCAGTACTTC	CATEGGNQETQYF
TRBJ1-5	NA	few	TRBV19	TGTGCCAGTACTAAGTCGAAGAGGGGAAATCAGCCCCAGCATTTT	CASTKSKRGNQPQHF
TRBJ2-2	NA	many	TRBV12-3/TRBV12-4	TGTGCCAGCAGTTTTGGCCAGGGATCGGCCGGGGAGCTGTTTTTT	CASSFGQGSAGELFF
TRBJ2-2	TRBD1	few	TRBV10-1	TGCGCCAGCTCCGGGACAGGGGACACCGGGGAGCTGTTTTTT	CASSGTGDTGELFF
TRBJ1-2	NA	many	TRBV20-1	TGCAGTGCTAGAACGATTCCCTCAAGTCGGTATGGCTACACCTTC	CSARTIPSSRYGYTF
TRBJ1-2	NA	many	TRBV27	TGTGCCAGCAGTTTTGGGCCGAGCTATGGCTACACCTTC	CASSFGPSYGYTF
TRBJ2-1	TRBD2	NA	TRBV7-2	TGTACCAGCAGCTACCGGGGGAGGCCAGCGGGGCCGTCGAGCTCCTACAATGAGCAGTTCTTC	CTSSYRGRPAGPSSSYNEQFF
TRBJ2-3	NA	many	TRBV9	TGTGCCAGCAGCGTAGCTCCCAGCACAGATACGCAGTATTTT	CASSVAPSTDTQYF
TRBJ1-2	TRBD1	NA	TRBV10-3	TGTGCCAACCGGGACAGGTCCTATGGCTACACCTTC	CANRDRSYGYTF
TRBJ2-1	NA	many	TRBV5-1	TGCGCCAGCAGCTCGGACGTAGACAATGAGCAGTTCTTC	CASSSDVDNEQFF
TRBJ1-1	TRBD1	many	TRBV20-1	TGCAGTGCTAGGGAAACAGGGGGCGCGTCTGAAGCTTTCTTT	CSARETGGASEAFF
TRBJ2-5	TRBD2	many	TRBV3-1	TGTGCCAGCAGCCGGGGACTAGCGGGAGTTTGGGAGACCCAGTACTTC	CASSRGLAGVWETQYF
TRBJ2-2	NA	NA	TRBV7-2	TGTGCCAGCAGTCCAACGCACAACACCGGGGAGCTGTTTTTT	CASSPTHNTGELFF
TRBJ1-2	TRBD1	many	TRBV12-3/TRBV12-4	TGTGCCAGCAGCCACGGACAGGGCAACTATGGCTACACCTTC	CASSHGQGNYGYTF
TRBJ2-7	TRBD2	many	TRBV7-2	TGTGCCAGCAGCTTAGGAGCGGGAGGACCCTACGAGCAGTACTTC	CASSLGAGGPYEQYF
TRBJ2-2	NA	few	TRBV3-1	TGTGCCAGCAGCCGGGAGATTTATAACACCGGGGAGCTGTTTTTT	CASSREIYNTGELFF
TRBJ2-6	TRBD2	few	TRBV13	TGTGCCAGCACCTTAGCGGGATCGGCTTCTGGGGCCAACGTCCTGACTTTC	CASTLAGSASGANVLTF
TRBJ1-2	NA	once	TRBV6-1	TGTGCCAGCACCAATGGGTTTGGCTACACCTTC	CASTNGFGYTF
TRBJ1-1	NA	many	TRBV27	TGTGCCAGCAGTTTATTCGTGGGGGGCGGGGGAATGAACACTGAAGCTTTCTTT	CASSLFVGGGGMNTEAFF
TRBJ2-1	TRBD2	many	TRBV20-1	TGCAGTGCTAGAGTGGTGGCGGGGGGCGCCTACAATGAGCAGTTCTTC	CSARVVAGGAYNEQFF
TRBJ1-5	NA	NA	TRBV6-1	TGTGCCAGCTACCCTATATATAGCAATCAGCCCCAGCATTTT	CASYPIYSNQPQHF
TRBJ2-3	TRBD2	NA	TRBV7-8	TGTGCCAGCAGCTTAACGACTAGCGGGGGACGCACAGATACGCAGTATTTT	CASSLTTSGGRTDTQYF
TRBJ1-2	NA	few	TRBV12-3/TRBV12-4	TGTGCCAGCATCCTCGGACGGGGAAAGGAGGAGGGCTACACCTTC	CASILGRGKEEGYTF
TRBJ2-5	TRBD2	many	TRBV11-2	TGTGCCAGCAGCTTTTTAGCGGGAGGGCGGGAGACCCAGTACTTC	CASSFLAGGRETQYF
TRBJ1-3	TRBD1	NA	TRBV25-1	TGTGCCAGCAGTGGCCCCGGGACAGCTGGAAACACCATATATTTT	CASSGPGTAGNTIYF
TRBJ2-2	NA	many	TRBV9	TGTGCCAGCAGCGTAGTTAGTGCCGGGGAGCTGTTTTTT	CASSVVSAGELFF
TRBJ2-4	NA	many	TRBV27	TGTGCCAGCAGTGGACGCGACAGTAGACTAGCCAAAAACATTCAGTACTTC	CASSGRDSRLAKNIQYF
TRBJ1-2	TRBD1	NA	TRBV29-1	TGCAGCGCCACGGGACAGACTGTCTATGGCTACACCTTC	CSATGQTVYGYTF
TRBJ1-5	NA	few	TRBV6-2/TRBV6-3	TGTGCCAGCAGTGAGGGACAATTCGGCATTCAGCCCCAGCATTTT	CASSEGQFGIQPQHF
TRBJ2-1	TRBD2	many	TRBV5-1	TGCGCCAGCAGCTTGGTAGGACTAGAAACCTGGAATGAGCAGTTCTTC	CASSLVGLETWNEQFF
TRBJ1-1	NA	NA	TRBV6-5	TGTGCCAGCAGTTACCTTAACTTAATTGGAGCTTTCTTT	CASSYLNLIGAFF
TRBJ2-2	NA	many	TRBV12-3/TRBV12-4	TGTGCCAGCACCCGGGTAGCTAACACCGGGGAGCTGTTTTTT	CASTRVANTGELFF
TRBJ2-1	NA	NA	TRBV28	TGTGCCAGCAGTTTTCACATCCTGGCCTACAATGAGCAGTTCTTC	CASSFHILAYNEQFF
TRBJ1-6	NA	few	TRBV3-1	TGTGCCAGCAGCCAAGGCCTGTCGGTTTCACCCCTCCACTTT	CASSQGLSVSPLHF
TRBJ1-2	NA	many	TRBV28	TGTGCCAGCAGTTTAAGTCATGGCTACACCTTC	CASSLSHGYTF
TRBJ2-7	TRBD1	NA	TRBV20-1	TGCAGTGCTCTCAGGGGGAGAGGGACCTACGAGCAGTACTTC	CSALRGRGTYEQYF
TRBJ1-1	NA	NA	TRBV6-4	TGTGCCAGCAGTTACAGGGAAGGGACTGAAGCTTTCTTT	CASSYREGTEAFF
TRBJ1-1	TRBD1	few	TRBV20-1	TGCAGTGCCAACCAGGGGGCCGTGAACACTGAAGCTTTCTTT	CSANQGAVNTEAFF
TRBJ1-3	NA	NA	TRBV11-2	TGTGCCAGCAGCTTAGAAACAGGACTAAACACCATATATTTT	CASSLETGLNTIYF
TRBJ1-2	TRBD1	many	TRBV12-3/TRBV12-4	TGTGCCAGCAGGCAACCGGGGGACAGGGGGCGTTCTGGTGGCTACACCTTC	CASRQPGDRGRSGGYTF
TRBJ1-1	NA	few	TRBV6-1	TGTGCCAGCAGTGGGACTTTAGGAAACACTGAAGCTTTCTTT	CASSGTLGNTEAFF
TRBJ2-3	TRBD2	many	TRBV30	TGTGCCTGGACCCTGCGGGGGGCAGGCCATACACGATATTTT	CAWTLRGAGHTRYF